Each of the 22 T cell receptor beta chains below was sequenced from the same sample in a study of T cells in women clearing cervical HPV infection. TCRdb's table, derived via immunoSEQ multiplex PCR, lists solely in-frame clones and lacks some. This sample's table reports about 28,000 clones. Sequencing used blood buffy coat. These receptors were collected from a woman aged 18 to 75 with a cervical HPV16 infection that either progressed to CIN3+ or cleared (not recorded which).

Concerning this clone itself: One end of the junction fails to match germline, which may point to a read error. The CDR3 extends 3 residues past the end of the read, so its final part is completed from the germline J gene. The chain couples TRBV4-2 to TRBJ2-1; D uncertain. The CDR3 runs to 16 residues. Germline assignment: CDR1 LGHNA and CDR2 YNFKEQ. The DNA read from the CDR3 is TGCGCCAGCAGCCAAGTTTTGGGCACCCGAGGCGATGAG. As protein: CASSQVLGTRGDE. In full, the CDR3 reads CASSQVLGTRGDEQFF.

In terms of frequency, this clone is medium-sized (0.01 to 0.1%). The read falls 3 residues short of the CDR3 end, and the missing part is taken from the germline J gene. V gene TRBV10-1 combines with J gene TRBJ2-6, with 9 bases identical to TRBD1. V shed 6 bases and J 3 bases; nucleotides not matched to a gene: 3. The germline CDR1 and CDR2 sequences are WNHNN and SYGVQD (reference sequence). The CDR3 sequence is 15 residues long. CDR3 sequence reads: CASRDRGSGANVLTF. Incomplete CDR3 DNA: TGCGCCAGCAGGGACAGGGGCAGTGGGGCCAACGTC.

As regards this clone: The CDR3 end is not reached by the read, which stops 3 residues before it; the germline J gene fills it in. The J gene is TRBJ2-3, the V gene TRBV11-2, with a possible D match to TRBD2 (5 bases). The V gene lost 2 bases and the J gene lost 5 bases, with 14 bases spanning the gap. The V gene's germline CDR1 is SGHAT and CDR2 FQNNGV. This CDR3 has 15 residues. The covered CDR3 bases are TGTGCCAGCAGCTTAATATTCCTGGCGGGAGATACG. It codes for CASSLIFLAGDT. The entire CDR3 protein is CASSLIFLAGDTQYF.

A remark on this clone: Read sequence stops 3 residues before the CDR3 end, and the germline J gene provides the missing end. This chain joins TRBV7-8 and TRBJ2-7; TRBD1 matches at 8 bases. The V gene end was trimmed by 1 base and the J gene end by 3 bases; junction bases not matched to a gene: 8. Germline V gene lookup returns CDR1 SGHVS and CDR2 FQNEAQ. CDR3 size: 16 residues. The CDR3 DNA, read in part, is TGTGCCAGCAGCTTAGTGAGAGACAGGGGAAACTACGAG. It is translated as CASSLVRDRGNYE. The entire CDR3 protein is CASSLVRDRGNYEQYF.

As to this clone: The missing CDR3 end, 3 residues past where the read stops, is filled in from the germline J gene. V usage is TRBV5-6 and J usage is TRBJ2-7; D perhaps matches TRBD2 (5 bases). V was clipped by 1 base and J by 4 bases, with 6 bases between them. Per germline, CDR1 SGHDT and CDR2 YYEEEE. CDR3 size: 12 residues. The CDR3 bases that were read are TGTGCCAGCAGCTTGCGGGGATACGAG. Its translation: CASSLRGYE. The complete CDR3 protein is CASSLRGYEQYF.

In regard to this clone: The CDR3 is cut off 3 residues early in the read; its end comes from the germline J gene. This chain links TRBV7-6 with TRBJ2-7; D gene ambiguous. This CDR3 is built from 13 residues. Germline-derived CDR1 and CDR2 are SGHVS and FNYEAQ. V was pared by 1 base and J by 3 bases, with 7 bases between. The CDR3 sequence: CASSLDGYYEQYF. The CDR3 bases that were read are TGTGCCAGCAGCTTAGACGGTTACTACGAG.

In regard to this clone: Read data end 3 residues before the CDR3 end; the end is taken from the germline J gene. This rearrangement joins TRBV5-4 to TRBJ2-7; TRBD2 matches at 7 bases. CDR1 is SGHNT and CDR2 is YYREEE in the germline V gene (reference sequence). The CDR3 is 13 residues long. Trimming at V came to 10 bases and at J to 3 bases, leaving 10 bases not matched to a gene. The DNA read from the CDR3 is TGTGCCTGGAGCGGGGCAAACATCTACGAG. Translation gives CAWSGANIYE. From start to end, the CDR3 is CAWSGANIYEQYF.

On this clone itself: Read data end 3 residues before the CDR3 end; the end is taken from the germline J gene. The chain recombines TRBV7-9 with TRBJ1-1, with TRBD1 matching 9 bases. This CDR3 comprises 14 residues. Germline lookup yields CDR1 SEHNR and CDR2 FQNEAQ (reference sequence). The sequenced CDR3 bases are TGTGCCAGCACGACCGGGACAGGGACCTACGAA. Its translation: CASTTGTGTYE. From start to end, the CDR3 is CASTTGTGTYEAFF.

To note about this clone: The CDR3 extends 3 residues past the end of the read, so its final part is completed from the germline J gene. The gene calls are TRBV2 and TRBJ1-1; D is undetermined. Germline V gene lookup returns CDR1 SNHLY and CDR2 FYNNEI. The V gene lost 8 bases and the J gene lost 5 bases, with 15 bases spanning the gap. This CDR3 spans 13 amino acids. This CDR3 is CASAFQAKTEAFF. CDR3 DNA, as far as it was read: TGTGCCAGCGCTTTTCAGGCGAAGACTGAA.

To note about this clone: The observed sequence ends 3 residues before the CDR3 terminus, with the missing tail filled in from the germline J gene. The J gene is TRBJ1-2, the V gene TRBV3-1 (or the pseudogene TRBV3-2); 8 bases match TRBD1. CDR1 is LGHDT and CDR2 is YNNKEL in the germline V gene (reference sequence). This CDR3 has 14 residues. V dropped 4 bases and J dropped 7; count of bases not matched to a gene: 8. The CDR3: CASSRNAQGAGYTF. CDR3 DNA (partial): TGTGCCAGCAGCCGGAACGCGCAGGGGGCTGGC.

The CDR3 DNA, read in part, is TGTGCCAGCAGCCCCCAACAGAGCTCCTACGAG. This gives the protein CASSPQQSSYE. The whole CDR3 sequence reads CASSPQQSSYEQYF. The J gene is TRBJ2-7, the V gene TRBV7-2, with D hard to call. The sequence runs out 3 residues before the end of the CDR3; the remainder is reconstructed from the germline J gene. The germline gives CDR1 SGHTA, CDR2 FQGNSA. The CDR3 runs 14 residues. V was shortened by 5 bases and J by 0 bases, with 11 bases between the two germline ends. Full variable domain (remainder filled in from reference TRBV7-2 and TRBJ2-7): GAGVSQSPSNKVTEKGKDVELRCDPISGHTALYWYRQSLGQGLEFLIYFQGNSAPDKSGLPSDRFSAERTGGSVSTLTIQRTQQEDSAVYLCASSPQQSSYEQYFGPGTRLTVT.

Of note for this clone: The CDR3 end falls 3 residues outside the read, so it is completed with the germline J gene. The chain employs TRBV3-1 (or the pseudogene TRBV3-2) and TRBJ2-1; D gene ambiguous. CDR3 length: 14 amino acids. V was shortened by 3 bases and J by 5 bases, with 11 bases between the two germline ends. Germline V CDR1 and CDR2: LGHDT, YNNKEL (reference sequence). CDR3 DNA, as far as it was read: TGTGCCAGCAGCCAGGTAGCCAGAAACAATGAG. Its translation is CASSQVARNNE. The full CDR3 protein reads CASSQVARNNEQFF.

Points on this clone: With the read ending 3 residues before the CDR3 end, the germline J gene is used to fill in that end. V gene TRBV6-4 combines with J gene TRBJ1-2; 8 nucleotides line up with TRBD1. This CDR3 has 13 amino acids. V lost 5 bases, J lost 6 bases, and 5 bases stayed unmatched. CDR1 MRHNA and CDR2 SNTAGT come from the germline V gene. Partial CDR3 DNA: TGTGCCAGCAGTTCGACAGGGGAGAATGGC. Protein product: CASSSTGENG. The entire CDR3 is CASSSTGENGYTF.

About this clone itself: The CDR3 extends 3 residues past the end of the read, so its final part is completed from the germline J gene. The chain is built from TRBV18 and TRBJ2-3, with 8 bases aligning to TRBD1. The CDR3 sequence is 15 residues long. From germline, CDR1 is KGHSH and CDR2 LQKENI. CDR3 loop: CASSPRQGYNQPQYF. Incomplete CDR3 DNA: TGTGCCAGCTCACCTAGACAGGGGTACAATCAGCCG.

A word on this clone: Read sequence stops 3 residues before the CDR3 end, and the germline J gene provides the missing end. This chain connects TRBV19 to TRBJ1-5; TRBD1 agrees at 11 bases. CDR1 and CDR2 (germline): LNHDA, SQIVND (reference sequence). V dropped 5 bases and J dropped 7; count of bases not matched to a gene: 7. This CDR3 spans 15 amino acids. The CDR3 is CASSPGQGANQPQHF. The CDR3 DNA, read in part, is TGTGCCAGTAGTCCCGGACAGGGGGCCAACCAGCCC.

The sequenced part of the CDR3 DNA is TGTGCCAGCAGTCCTCCCCGACAGGGACAAGAGACC. Amino acid sequence: CASSPPRQGQET. The whole CDR3 region reads CASSPPRQGQETQYF. This chain connects TRBV2 to TRBJ2-5; TRBD1 matches at 7 bases. The CDR3 extends 3 residues past the end of the read, so its final part is completed from the germline J gene. CDR1 is SNHLY, CDR2 FYNNEI, per germline. J lost 2 bases, V lost 5 bases, and 8 bases had no gene match. There are 15 residues in the CDR3.

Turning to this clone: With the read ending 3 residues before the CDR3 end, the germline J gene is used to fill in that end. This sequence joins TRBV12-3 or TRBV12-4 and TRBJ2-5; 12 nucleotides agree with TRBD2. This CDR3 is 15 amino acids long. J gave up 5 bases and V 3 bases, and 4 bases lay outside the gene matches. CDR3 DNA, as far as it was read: TGTGCCAGCAGTTTGACTAGCGGGAGAGGTGAGACC. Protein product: CASSLTSGRGET. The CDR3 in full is CASSLTSGRGETQYF.

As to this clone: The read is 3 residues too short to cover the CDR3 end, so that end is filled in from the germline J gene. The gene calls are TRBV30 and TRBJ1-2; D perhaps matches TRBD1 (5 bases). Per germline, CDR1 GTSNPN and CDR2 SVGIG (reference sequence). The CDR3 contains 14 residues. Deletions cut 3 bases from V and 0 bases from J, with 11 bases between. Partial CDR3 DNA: TGTGCCTGGAGACGGGGGGGATCTAACTATGGC. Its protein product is CAWRRGGSNYG. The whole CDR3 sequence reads CAWRRGGSNYGYTF.

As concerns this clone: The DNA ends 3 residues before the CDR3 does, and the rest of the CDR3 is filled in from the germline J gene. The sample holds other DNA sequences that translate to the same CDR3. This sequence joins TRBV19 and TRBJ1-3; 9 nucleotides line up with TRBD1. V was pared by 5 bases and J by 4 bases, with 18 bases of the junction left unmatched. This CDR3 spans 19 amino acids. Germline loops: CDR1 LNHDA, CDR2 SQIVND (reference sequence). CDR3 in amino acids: CASSRKALSDRGAGNTIYF. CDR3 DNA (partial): TGTGCCAGTAGTCGCAAAGCGTTGTCGGACAGGGGCGCAGGAAACACC.

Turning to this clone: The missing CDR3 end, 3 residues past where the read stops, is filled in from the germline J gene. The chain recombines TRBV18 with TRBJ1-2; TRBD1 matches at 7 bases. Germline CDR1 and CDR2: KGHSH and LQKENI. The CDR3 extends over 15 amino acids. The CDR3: CASSLRAGGEYNYTF. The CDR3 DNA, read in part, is TGTGCCAGCTCACTAAGGGCAGGGGGAGAATATAAC. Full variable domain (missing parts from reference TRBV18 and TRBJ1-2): NAGVMQNPRHLVRRRGQEARLRCSPMKGHSHVYWYRQLPEEGLKFMVYLQKENIIDESGMPKERFSAEFPKEGPSILRIQQVVRGDSAAYFCASSLRAGGEYNYTFGSGTRLTVV.

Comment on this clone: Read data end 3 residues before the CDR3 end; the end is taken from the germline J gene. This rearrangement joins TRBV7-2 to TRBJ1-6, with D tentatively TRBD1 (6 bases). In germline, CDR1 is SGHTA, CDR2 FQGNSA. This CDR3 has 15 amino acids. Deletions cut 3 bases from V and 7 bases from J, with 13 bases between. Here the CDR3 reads CASSFWTERNSPLHF. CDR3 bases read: TGTGCCAGCAGCTTCTGGACAGAGAGGAATTCACCC.

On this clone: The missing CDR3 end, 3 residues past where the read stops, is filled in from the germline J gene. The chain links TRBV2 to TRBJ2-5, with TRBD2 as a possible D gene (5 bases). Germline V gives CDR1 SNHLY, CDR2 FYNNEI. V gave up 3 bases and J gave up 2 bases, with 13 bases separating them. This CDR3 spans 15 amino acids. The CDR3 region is CASSEGLTRQETQYF. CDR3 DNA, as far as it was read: TGTGCCAGCAGTGAGGGTTTAACTAGACAAGAGACC.